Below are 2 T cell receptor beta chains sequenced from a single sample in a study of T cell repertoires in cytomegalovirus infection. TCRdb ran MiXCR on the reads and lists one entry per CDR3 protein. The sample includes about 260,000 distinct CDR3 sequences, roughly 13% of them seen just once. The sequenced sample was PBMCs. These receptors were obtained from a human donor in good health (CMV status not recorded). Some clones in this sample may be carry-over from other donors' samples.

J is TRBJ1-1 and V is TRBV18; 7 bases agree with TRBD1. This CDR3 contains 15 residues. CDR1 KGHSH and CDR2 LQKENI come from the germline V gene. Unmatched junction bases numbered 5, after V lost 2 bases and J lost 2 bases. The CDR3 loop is CASSPVTGLNTEAFF. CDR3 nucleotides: TGTGCCAGCTCACCAGTGACAGGGTTAAACACTGAAGCTTTCTTT.

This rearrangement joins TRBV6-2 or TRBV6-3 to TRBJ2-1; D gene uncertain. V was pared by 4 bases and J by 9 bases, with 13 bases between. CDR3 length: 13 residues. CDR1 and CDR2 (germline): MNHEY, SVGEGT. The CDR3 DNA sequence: TGTGCCAGCAGTTCCGACCCAGCTTCTGAGCAGTTCTTC. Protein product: CASSSDPASEQFF.